These 6 T cell receptor beta chains came from one sample sequenced in a study of blood T cell repertoires in COVID-19. Libraries were prepared by immunoSEQ multiplex PCR; TCRdb keeps only in-frame clonotypes and omits some of them. The profile shows under 100,000 clones, about 87% of them singletons. What was sequenced was peripheral blood. The receptors here all came from a man aged 40-50 years with acute or convalescent COVID-19.

The rearrangement joins TRBV20-1 to TRBJ2-5, with no clear D. Germline CDR1 and CDR2: DFQATT and SNEGSKA (reference sequence). Trimming took 5 bases from V and 0 from J, leaving 4 bases between them. The CDR3 extends over 11 amino acids. The DNA for the CDR3 is TGCAGTGCTCAGTACCAAGAGACCCAGTACTTC. It specifies CSAQYQETQYF.

The chain combines TRBV10-3 with TRBJ1-2, with 8 positions matching TRBD1. CDR3 length equals 14 residues. The ends lost 3 bases at V and 8 bases at J; junction bases unmatched: 8. CDR1 ENHRY and CDR2 SYGVKD come from the germline V gene. As DNA, the CDR3 is TGTGCCATCAGTGACCCGGACAGGGTCCACGGCTACACCTTC. The encoded protein is CAISDPDRVHGYTF.

The V and J genes are TRBV7-9 and TRBJ2-2; D not resolved. With 6 bases removed from V and 4 bases from J, the gap between germline ends came to 15 bases. The CDR3 spans 15 residues. The germline CDR1 and CDR2 sequences are SEHNR and FQNEAQ (reference sequence). The CDR3 region is CASRKLGPGTGELFF. In nucleotides, the CDR3 is TGTGCCAGCAGAAAACTGGGTCCAGGCACCGGGGAGCTGTTTTTT.

The gene calls are TRBV6-4 and TRBJ1-1; D ambiguous. Germline loops: CDR1 MRHNA, CDR2 SNTAGT. Trimming stripped 6 bases from V and 9 bases from J, with 5 bases between. The CDR3 spans 9 residues. CDR3 sequence reads: CASRRKAFF. Here the CDR3 DNA reads TGTGCCAGCAGGCGCAAAGCTTTCTTT.

The V call is TRBV5-6, the J call TRBJ1-5; D uncertain. The CDR3 runs 12 residues. V was cut by 4 bases and J by 4 bases, with 6 bases left in between. Germline lookup yields CDR1 SGHDT and CDR2 YYEEEE. CDR3 residues: CASSVRNQPQHF. CDR3 DNA sequence: TGTGCCAGCAGCGTCCGTAATCAGCCCCAGCATTTT.

This clone occurred once. The J gene is TRBJ2-1, the V gene TRBV14; 8 nucleotides agree with TRBD2. Germline V CDR1 and CDR2: SGHDN, FVKESK. The CDR3 totals 21 residues. Losses at the gene ends were 3 bases for V and 8 bases for J; bases not matched to a gene: 27. The CDR3 coding sequence is TGTGCCAGCAGCCATTTGCCGTCAAGCGGGTCGGGGGGGGCGAAGGGTCATGAGCAGTTCTTC. Translated, it gives CASSHLPSSGSGGAKGHEQFF.